This T cell receptor (beta chain) comes out of a study of T-cell reconstitution after alpha-beta-depleted transplantation in children. The CDR3 runs to 16 residues. Germline lookup yields CDR1 SGHTA and CDR2 FQGNSA. V was pared by 1 base and J by 0 bases, with 12 bases between. Construction of the TCRbeta library involved unique molecular identifiers. Using its own MiXCR run on the PCR reads, TCRdb lists one record per CDR3 protein. This repertoire shows approximately 390,000 distinct CDR3 sequences, about a tenth found once; its top ten account for roughly 6%. The chain recombines TRBV7-2 with TRBJ1-2, with D uncertain. This receptor was identified in a human donor who donated a stem cell graft to a child with acute myeloid leukemia. Sequenced material: PBMCs from the stem cell graft donor, taken from the stem cell graft. The CDR3 is CASSLVWAEANYGYTF. The CDR3 DNA reads as TGTGCCAGCAGCTTAGTTTGGGCAGAAGCTAACTATGGCTACACCTTC.